These T cell receptor beta chains were read from a single sample in a study of T cell changes during pregnancy in multiple sclerosis. TCRdb's copy holds only in-frame clones and misses some; the assay was immunoSEQ multiplex PCR. The sample includes approximately 50,000 clones, approximately 93% of them seen just once. Sequenced material: CD4+ T cells from peripheral blood mononuclear cells, taken in the third trimester of pregnancy. These receptors originate from a female donor with multiple sclerosis, enrolled in a pregnancy study. Each CDR3 is given with its conserved first and last residue. D genes are given only for firm matches. Rows give clone size only sometimes, using once, few, many, or a class for an expanded clone.

D: TRBD1
size: NA
V: TRBV14
J: TRBJ2-7
DNA: TGTGCCAGCAGGTCCGGGACAGGGACGGGAGAGCAGTACTTC
CDR3: CASRSGTGTGEQYF

D: NA
size: NA
V: TRBV7-2
J: TRBJ1-6
DNA: TGTGCCAGCAGCTTAGGGGAAACAGGAGGGTCACCCCTCCACTTT
CDR3: CASSLGETGGSPLHF

D: NA
size: NA
V: TRBV6-1
J: TRBJ2-7
DNA: TGTGCAGGTCGGCAGGGCGGTACCTACGAGCAGTACTTC
CDR3: CAGRQGGTYEQYF

D: TRBD1
size: NA
V: TRBV12-5
J: TRBJ2-1
DNA: TGTGCTAGTGGTCCGGACAGGCTAAATGAGCAGTTCTTC
CDR3: CASGPDRLNEQFF

D: TRBD1
size: NA
V: TRBV4-1
J: TRBJ1-5
DNA: TGCGCCAGCAGCCAAAAACCGGGACAGAGGGATCAGCCCCAGCATTTT
CDR3: CASSQKPGQRDQPQHF

D: NA
size: NA
V: TRBV19
J: TRBJ1-1
DNA: TGTGCCTCGAACTCGGCGGCAGGGGCACTTAACACTGAAGCTTTCTTT
CDR3: CASNSAAGALNTEAFF

D: NA
size: NA
V: TRBV19
J: TRBJ1-1
DNA: TGTGCCAGTCTCACTTCCCGGATCCGAGGAAACACTGAAGCTTTCTTT
CDR3: CASLTSRIRGNTEAFF

D: NA
size: NA
V: TRBV6-1
J: TRBJ2-5
DNA: TGTGCCAGCAGTGAAGCGGGGGGCCGACAGGGACAAGAGACCCAGTACTTC
CDR3: CASSEAGGRQGQETQYF

D: NA
size: NA
V: TRBV6-1
J: TRBJ2-7
DNA: TGTGCCAGCGCTAGGAGGGCCCAAGATTACGAGCAGTACTTC
CDR3: CASARRAQDYEQYF

D: NA
size: NA
V: TRBV28
J: TRBJ2-7
DNA: TGTGCCAGCAGGGCCAACCCCTACGAGCAGTACTTC
CDR3: CASRANPYEQYF

D: NA
size: NA
V: TRBV30
J: TRBJ2-3
DNA: TGTGCCTGGAGTGTACATGTCAGCACAGATACGCAGTATTTT
CDR3: CAWSVHVSTDTQYF

D: NA
size: NA
V: TRBV30
J: TRBJ2-1
DNA: TGTGCCTCTCGGGGATTCGATGAGCAGTTCTTC
CDR3: CASRGFDEQFF

D: TRBD2
size: NA
V: TRBV2
J: TRBJ2-1
DNA: TGTGCCAGCAGTGAACAGAGGACTAGCGGCTACAATGAGCAGTTCTTC
CDR3: CASSEQRTSGYNEQFF

D: NA
size: NA
V: TRBV7-9
J: TRBJ1-3
DNA: TGTGCCAGCAGCTCCGGGGGAGGGTTTACTGGAAACACCATATATTTT
CDR3: CASSSGGGFTGNTIYF

D: NA
size: NA
V: TRBV20-1
J: TRBJ2-5
DNA: TGCAGTGCTAGAGATCTGGCTAGCCAGTACTTC
CDR3: CSARDLASQYF

D: TRBD2
size: NA
V: TRBV19
J: TRBJ2-1
DNA: TGTGCCAGCACCCGCGGGACTAGCGGGAAAGAGCAGTTCTTC
CDR3: CASTRGTSGKEQFF

D: NA
size: NA
V: TRBV2
J: TRBJ1-4
DNA: TGTGCCAGCAGTGCCGGGAATAATGAAAAACTGTTTTTT
CDR3: CASSAGNNEKLFF

D: NA
size: NA
V: TRBV30
J: TRBJ1-2
DNA: TGTGCCTGGAGTGATTCCCGAGGTTATGGCTACACCTTC
CDR3: CAWSDSRGYGYTF

D: NA
size: NA
V: TRBV11-3
J: TRBJ2-5
DNA: TGTGCCAGCAGCTCAAGTCGGGGATCGGAGACCCAGTACTTC
CDR3: CASSSSRGSETQYF

D: TRBD1
size: NA
V: TRBV7-2
J: TRBJ2-7
DNA: TGTGCCAGCAGCTTAGAGGGGACAGGGTCATACTACGAGCAGTACTTC
CDR3: CASSLEGTGSYYEQYF

D: TRBD1
size: NA
V: TRBV7-8
J: TRBJ2-5
DNA: TGTGCCAGCAGTAACCACGACAGGGGGCGAGGAGAGACCCAGTACTTC
CDR3: CASSNHDRGRGETQYF

D: NA
size: NA
V: TRBV27
J: TRBJ2-2
DNA: TGTGCCAGCAGGAGGGACACCGGGGAGCTGTTTTTT
CDR3: CASRRDTGELFF

D: TRBD2
size: NA
V: TRBV28
J: TRBJ2-2
DNA: TGTGCCAGCAGTGTCTCTAGCGGATCGAACACCGGGGAGCTGTTTTTT
CDR3: CASSVSSGSNTGELFF

D: NA
size: NA
V: TRBV7-2
J: TRBJ2-7
DNA: TGTGCCAGCAGCCCCGCAAACAGGGCGAACCACGAGCAGTACTTC
CDR3: CASSPANRANHEQYF

D: NA
size: NA
V: TRBV19
J: TRBJ1-5
DNA: TGTGCCAGCAACAGAGATTCCATCGGCAATCAGCCCCAGCATTTT
CDR3: CASNRDSIGNQPQHF

D: NA
size: NA
V: TRBV18
J: TRBJ1-2
DNA: TGTGCCAGCTCCGCAGAGCAAGCGGCGGCGAACTATGGCTACACCTTC
CDR3: CASSAEQAAANYGYTF

D: TRBD2
size: NA
V: TRBV7-7
J: TRBJ2-1
DNA: TGTGCTAGCAGCTCCGGACTAGCGGGAAACAATGAGCAGTTCTTC
CDR3: CASSSGLAGNNEQFF

D: NA
size: once
V: TRBV30
J: TRBJ2-5
DNA: TGTGCCTGGAGATCAGGGGCAGGGGAGACCCAGTACTTC
CDR3: CAWRSGAGETQYF

D: TRBD2
size: NA
V: TRBV4-2
J: TRBJ2-2
DNA: TGTGCCAGCAGCCAGGCCCAGCGGGAGTGGGGCGGGGAGCTGTTTTTT
CDR3: CASSQAQREWGGELFF

D: NA
size: NA
V: TRBV2
J: TRBJ1-5
DNA: TGTGCCAGCAGTCGGGGGGAGGATCAGCCCCAGCATTTT
CDR3: CASSRGEDQPQHF

D: TRBD2
size: NA
V: TRBV18
J: TRBJ2-2
DNA: TGTGCCAGCTCACCACCGGGAGGGTCGAACACCGGGGAGCTGTTTTTT
CDR3: CASSPPGGSNTGELFF

D: TRBD1
size: NA
V: TRBV7-9
J: TRBJ2-7
DNA: TGTGCCAGCAGCTCAACCGGGACAGGGATCGTCTACGAGCAGTACTTC
CDR3: CASSSTGTGIVYEQYF

D: TRBD2
size: NA
V: TRBV9
J: TRBJ2-2
DNA: TGTGCCAGCAGCTTAGGACTAGCGGGGGTTATAAACACCGGGGAGCTGTTTTTT
CDR3: CASSLGLAGVINTGELFF

D: TRBD1
size: NA
V: TRBV27
J: TRBJ2-1
DNA: TGTGCCAGCAGTTCCTACATACCGGGACAGGGGGCCCCCTACAATGAGCAGTTCTTC
CDR3: CASSSYIPGQGAPYNEQFF

D: NA
size: NA
V: TRBV7-2
J: TRBJ2-3
DNA: TGTGCCTCCTCACGAGCGACAGATACGCAGTATTTT
CDR3: CASSRATDTQYF

D: TRBD2
size: NA
V: TRBV28
J: TRBJ2-2
DNA: TGTGCCACCCGAGCGGGGGGGCCGGGCACCGGGGAGCTGTTTTTT
CDR3: CATRAGGPGTGELFF

D: NA
size: NA
V: TRBV6-6
J: TRBJ2-7
DNA: TGTGCCAGCAGTTACCTCTCAGGCTACGAGCAGTACTTC
CDR3: CASSYLSGYEQYF